The 10 T cell receptor beta chains given below trace back to one sample, sequenced in a study of patients and donors after allogeneic stem cell transplantation. TCRdb redid the calling of the RT-PCR reads with MiXCR, one entry per CDR3 protein. The top ten hold 11% of the sample, which has hundreds of thousands of distinct CDR3 sequences, 14% seen once. Material: blood, either unsorted or a sorted T cell fraction (not recorded which). The receptors were sampled from a human donor who was either an allogeneic HSCT recipient or a stem cell or donor lymphocyte infusion donor (not recorded which). It is not recorded whose cells these are; they may come from a transplant donor.

The rearrangement uses TRBV3-1 and TRBJ2-1; D possibly corresponds to TRBD2 (6 bases). The CDR3 contains 16 residues. Germline CDR1 reads LGHDT; CDR2 reads YNNKEL (reference sequence). V lost 0 bases, J lost 2 bases, and 11 bases lay in between. CDR3 sequence reads: CASSQEGSGPYNEQFF. DNA for the CDR3: TGTGCCAGCAGCCAAGAAGGTAGCGGCCCCTACAATGAGCAGTTCTTC.

This clonotype was counted at least ten times. The chain has TRBV5-6 and TRBJ1-5, with 7 positions matching TRBD1. V was pared by 2 bases and J by 1 base, with 6 bases of the junction left unmatched. Germline V gives CDR1 SGHDT, CDR2 YYEEEE. CDR3 length: 16 residues. CDR3 region: CASSFRTGTSNQPQHF. Written as DNA, the CDR3 is TGTGCCAGCAGCTTTAGGACAGGTACGAGCAATCAGCCCCAGCATTTT.

J is TRBJ2-7 and V is TRBV7-2; D may be TRBD2 (7 bases). The length of the CDR3 is 17 residues. Trimming stripped 4 bases from V and 5 bases from J, with 24 bases between. Germline V gene data show CDR1 as SGHTA and CDR2 as FQGNSA. DNA of the CDR3: TGTGCCAGCAGCTCTAGTGGGGGGCGGGGGCAGAGGAACGAGCAGTACTTC. This codes for CASSSSGGRGQRNEQYF.

The chain employs TRBV18 and TRBJ2-4; D tentatively reads TRBD1 or TRBD2 (5 bases each). Trimming stripped 2 bases from V and 6 bases from J, with 8 bases between. The CDR3 runs to 13 residues. Germline V gives CDR1 KGHSH, CDR2 LQKENI. The CDR3 reads CASSPSGTNIQYF. The CDR3 bases are TGTGCCAGCTCACCATCCGGGACAAACATTCAGTACTTC. The variable domain in full, completed from reference TRBV18 and TRBJ2-4, reads NAGVMQNPRHLVRRRGQEARLRCSPMKGHSHVYWYRQLPEEGLKFMVYLQKENIIDESGMPKERFSAEFPKEGPSILRIQQVVRGDSAAYFCASSPSGTNIQYFGAGTRLSVL.

This sequence joins TRBV15 and TRBJ1-2; no clear D gene. CDR3 length equals 14 residues. Per germline, CDR1 LNHNV and CDR2 YYDKDF (reference sequence). V was cut by 0 bases and J by 8 bases, with 13 bases left in between. The CDR3 spells CATSRDLVAEGYTF. DNA for the CDR3: TGTGCCACCAGCAGAGATCTCGTGGCCGAGGGCTACACCTTC.

This clonotype was detected ten times or more. V and J are TRBV11-3 and TRBJ2-1; D is unclear. Trimming stripped 2 bases from V and 1 base from J, with 15 bases between. The CDR3 loop spans 17 amino acids. Germline V gene sequence: CDR1 SGHNT, CDR2 YENEEA. The CDR3: CASSLSVGGYSYNEQFF. DNA for the CDR3: TGTGCCAGCAGCTTAAGTGTAGGCGGCTATTCCTACAATGAGCAGTTCTTC.

The chain couples TRBV19 to TRBJ2-5; D unresolved. The CDR3 consists of 12 residues. From germline, CDR1 is LNHDA and CDR2 SQIVND (reference sequence). The V gene lost 7 bases and the J gene lost 5 bases, with 11 bases spanning the gap. CDR3 region: CASNRVGETQYF. The CDR3, as DNA: TGTGCCAGTAACCGGGTTGGGGAGACCCAGTACTTC.

This clonotype came up a few times. This chain links TRBV2 with TRBJ1-6, with TRBD1 matching 7 bases. CDR3 size: 15 residues. The V segment lost 6 bases and the J segment 3 bases; nucleotides outside the gene matches: 5. Germline V gene data show CDR1 as SNHLY and CDR2 as FYNNEI. CDR3 nucleotide sequence: TGTGCCAGCAGCCTGTACAGGGGCTATAATTCACCCCTCCACTTT. Translating gives CASSLYRGYNSPLHF.

Only a few counts were recorded for this clonotype. The rearrangement uses TRBV3-1 and TRBJ2-7, with TRBD2 matching 7 bases. This CDR3 has 15 residues. Per germline, CDR1 LGHDT and CDR2 YNNKEL (reference sequence). J lost 5 bases, V lost 4 bases, and 11 bases had no gene match. CDR3 residues: CASSLNPGGVNEQYF. As DNA, the CDR3 is TGTGCCAGCAGCCTTAACCCGGGGGGAGTTAACGAGCAGTACTTC.

This clonotype showed up many times. The V call is TRBV4-3, the J call TRBJ2-3, with TRBD1 identical over 7 bases. The CDR3 sequence is 15 residues long. V lost 2 bases, J lost 1 base, and 3 bases stayed unmatched. Germline V gives CDR1 LGHNA, CDR2 YSLEER. The CDR3 region has the DNA TGCGCCAGCAGCCAATCGGGACAGCGCACAGATACGCAGTATTTT. This translates into CASSQSGQRTDTQYF.